This T cell receptor (beta chain) was obtained from a study of a mutant IDH1 vaccine in newly diagnosed glioma. Method: immunoSEQ multiplex PCR; TCRdb's copy keeps in-frame clones and lacks some. The repertoire holds roughly 30,000 clones, with approximately 80% as singletons. Sample time point: week 35, safety follow-up. Every single dose of the vaccine, 300 ug of mutant IDH1 20-mer peptide, came with topical imiquimod. There are 14 residues in the CDR3. Germline V gene lookup returns CDR1 MNHEY and CDR2 SVGAGI. The ends were cut back, 6 bases at V and 1 base at J, with 13 bases in the middle. Details on this clone: Antigen: not known.

The chain uses TRBV6-5 and TRBJ2-7, with no clear D. The TCR sequence derives from a man between 25 and 39 years old with glioma. The sample here was PBMCs, taken from a glioma patient whose treatment included an IDH1 peptide vaccine. CDR3: CASSARQSSYEQYF. CDR3 coding DNA: TGTGCCAGCAGCGCCAGGCAATCTTCCTACGAGCAGTACTTC.